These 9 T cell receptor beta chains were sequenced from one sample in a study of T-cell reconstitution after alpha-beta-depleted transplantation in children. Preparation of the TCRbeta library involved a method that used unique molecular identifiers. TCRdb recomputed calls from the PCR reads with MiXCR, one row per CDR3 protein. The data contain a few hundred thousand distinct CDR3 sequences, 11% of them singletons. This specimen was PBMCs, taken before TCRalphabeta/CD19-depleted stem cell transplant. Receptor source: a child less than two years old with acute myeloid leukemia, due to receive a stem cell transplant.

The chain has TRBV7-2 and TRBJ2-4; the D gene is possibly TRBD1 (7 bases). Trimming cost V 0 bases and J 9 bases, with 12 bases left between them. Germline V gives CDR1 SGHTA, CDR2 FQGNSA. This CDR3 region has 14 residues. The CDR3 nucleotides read TGTGCCAGCAGCTTAGCAACCCAGGGGGGCATTCAGTACTTC. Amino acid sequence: CASSLATQGGIQYF.

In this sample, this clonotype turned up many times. The CDR3 spells CASSFGRRNEQFF. DNA for the CDR3: TGTGCCAGCAGCTTCGGGCGGAGAAATGAGCAGTTCTTC. This chain uses TRBV7-2 with TRBJ2-1; no clear D. The CDR3 is made up of 13 amino acids. V lost 3 bases, J lost 7 bases, and 10 bases lay in between. CDR1 and CDR2 from the germline V gene are SGHTA and FQGNSA.

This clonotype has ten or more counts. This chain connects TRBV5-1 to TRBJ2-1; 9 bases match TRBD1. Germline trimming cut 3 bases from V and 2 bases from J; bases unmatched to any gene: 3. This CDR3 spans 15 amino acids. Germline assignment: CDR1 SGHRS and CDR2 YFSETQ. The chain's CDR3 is CASSSGQGPYNEQFF. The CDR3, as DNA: TGCGCCAGCAGCTCCGGACAGGGGCCCTACAATGAGCAGTTCTTC.

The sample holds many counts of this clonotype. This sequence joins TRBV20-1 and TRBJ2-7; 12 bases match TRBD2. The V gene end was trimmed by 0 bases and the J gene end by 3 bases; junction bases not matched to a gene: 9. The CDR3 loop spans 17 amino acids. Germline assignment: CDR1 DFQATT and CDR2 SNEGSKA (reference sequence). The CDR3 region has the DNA TGCAGTGCTAGAGATCGGTATGGGACTAGCGGGTTCTACGAGCAGTACTTC. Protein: CSARDRYGTSGFYEQYF.

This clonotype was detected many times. The CDR3 loop is CSVEAETGSNYGYTF. The CDR3 DNA reads TGCAGCGTAGAGGCCGAGACAGGGTCAAACTATGGCTACACCTTC. This sequence joins TRBV29-1 and TRBJ1-2, with TRBD1 identical over 7 bases. The CDR3 runs 15 residues. Trimming at V came to 6 bases and at J to 2 bases, leaving 12 bases not matched to a gene. Per germline, CDR1 SQVTM and CDR2 ANQGSEA.

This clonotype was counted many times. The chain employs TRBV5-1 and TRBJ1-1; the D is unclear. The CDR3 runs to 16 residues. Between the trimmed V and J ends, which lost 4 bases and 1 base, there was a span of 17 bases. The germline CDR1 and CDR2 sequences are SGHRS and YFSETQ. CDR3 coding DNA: TGCGCCAGCAGCCCGACTGAGGGCGGGAGGAACACTGAAGCTTTCTTT. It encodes CASSPTEGGRNTEAFF. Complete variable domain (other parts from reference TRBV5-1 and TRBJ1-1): KAGVTQTPRYLIKTRGQQVTLSCSPISGHRSVSWYQQTPGQGLQFLFEYFSETQRNKGNFPGRFSGRQFSNSRSEMNVSTLELGDSALYLCASSPTEGGRNTEAFFGQGTRLTVV.

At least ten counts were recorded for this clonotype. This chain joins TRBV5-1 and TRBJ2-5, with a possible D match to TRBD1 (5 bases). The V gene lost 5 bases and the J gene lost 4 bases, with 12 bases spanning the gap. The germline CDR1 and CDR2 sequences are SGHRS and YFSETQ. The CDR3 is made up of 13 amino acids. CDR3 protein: CASRQGDRETQYF. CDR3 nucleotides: TGCGCCAGCAGGCAGGGTGATAGAGAGACCCAGTACTTC.

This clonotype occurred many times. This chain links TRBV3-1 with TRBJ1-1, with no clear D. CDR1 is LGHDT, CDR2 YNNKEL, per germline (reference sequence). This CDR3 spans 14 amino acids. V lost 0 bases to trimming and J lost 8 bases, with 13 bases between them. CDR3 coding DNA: TGTGCCAGCAGCCAAGATCTAACGGGGAAAGAAGCTTTCTTT. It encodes CASSQDLTGKEAFF.

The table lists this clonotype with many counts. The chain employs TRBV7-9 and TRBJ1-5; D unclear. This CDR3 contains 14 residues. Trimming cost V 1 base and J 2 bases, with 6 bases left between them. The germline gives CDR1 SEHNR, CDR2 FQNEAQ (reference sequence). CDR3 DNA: TGTGCCAGCAGCTTAGGCGCAGGCAATCAGCCCCAGCATTTT. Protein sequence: CASSLGAGNQPQHF.